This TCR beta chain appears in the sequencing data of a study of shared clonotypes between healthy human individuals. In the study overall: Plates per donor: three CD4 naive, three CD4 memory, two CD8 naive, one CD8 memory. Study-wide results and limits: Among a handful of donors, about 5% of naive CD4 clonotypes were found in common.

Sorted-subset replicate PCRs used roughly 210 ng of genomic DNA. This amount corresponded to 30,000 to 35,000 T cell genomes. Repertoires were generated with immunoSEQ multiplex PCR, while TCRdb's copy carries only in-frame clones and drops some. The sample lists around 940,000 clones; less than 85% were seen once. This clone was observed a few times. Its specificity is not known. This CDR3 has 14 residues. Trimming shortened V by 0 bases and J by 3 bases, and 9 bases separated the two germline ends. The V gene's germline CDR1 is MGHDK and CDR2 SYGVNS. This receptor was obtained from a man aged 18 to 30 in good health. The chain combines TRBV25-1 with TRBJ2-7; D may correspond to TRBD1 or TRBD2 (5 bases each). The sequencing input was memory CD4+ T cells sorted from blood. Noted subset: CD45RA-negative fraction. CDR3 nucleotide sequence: TGTGCCAGCAGTGAATATTCAGGGAGCTACGAGCAGTACTTC. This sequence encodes CASSEYSGSYEQYF.